The next 27 T cell receptor beta chains were all read from a single sample in a study of CD8+ T cells in alopecia areata. cDNA serving as the sequencing template came from extracted, reverse transcribed RNA. TCRdb's copy holds only in-frame clones and misses some; the assay was immunoSEQ multiplex PCR. Of some 170,000 clones in the sample, about 67% were seen once. The sample consisted of CD8+ T cells sorted from blood, taken at week 0. The source is a human donor with alopecia areata.

This clone was picked up a small number of times. The chain combines TRBV15 with TRBJ2-5, with 7 bases aligning to TRBD1. Germline CDR1 reads LNHNV; CDR2 reads YYDKDF (reference sequence). J lost 0 bases, V lost 5 bases, and 6 bases had no gene match. CDR3 size: 15 residues. The CDR3 bases are TGTGCCACCAGCCGGGACAGAAAGTACCAAGAGACCCAGTACTTC. Translated: CATSRDRKYQETQYF.

This chain connects TRBV10-3 to TRBJ2-2; D is uncertain. V was cut by 10 bases and J by 4 bases, with 7 bases left in between. The CDR3 covers 11 residues. Germline V gene sequence: CDR1 ENHRY, CDR2 SYGVKD. This CDR3 is CATTSTGELFF. The CDR3 coding sequence is TGTGCCACCACAAGCACCGGGGAGCTGTTTTTT.

The chain links TRBV27 to TRBJ2-1; D is uncertain. CDR3 length equals 13 residues. Germline V CDR1 and CDR2: MNHEY, SMNVEV (reference sequence). Trimming left V 0 bases short and J 4 bases short, with 4 bases between. CDR3 region: CASSLSSYNEQFF. CDR3 coding DNA: TGTGCCAGCAGTTTATCGTCTTACAATGAGCAGTTCTTC.

The chain combines TRBV30 with TRBJ1-1; D might be TRBD1 (6 bases). Trimming stripped 8 bases from V and 4 bases from J, with 14 bases between. This CDR3 is 12 amino acids long. Looked up from germline, CDR1 is GTSNPN and CDR2 is SVGIG (reference sequence). The CDR3 spells CAHQQGATEAFF. CDR3 DNA sequence: TGTGCCCACCAACAGGGCGCCACTGAAGCTTTCTTT.

The rearrangement links TRBV4-1 to TRBJ2-7; D gene uncertain. The CDR3 is made up of 15 amino acids. Germline V gene lookup returns CDR1 MGHRA and CDR2 YSYEKL. V lost 1 base and J 0 bases, leaving 10 bases between the germline ends. The CDR3 reads CASSQGITSSYEQYF. CDR3 DNA sequence: TGCGCCAGCAGCCAAGGCATTACGAGCTCCTACGAGCAGTACTTC.

The chain recombines TRBV2 with TRBJ2-4, with D possibly being TRBD1 (6 bases). The CDR3 extends over 14 amino acids. V was cut by 4 bases and J by 5 bases, with 12 bases left in between. Germline V gene lookup returns CDR1 SNHLY and CDR2 FYNNEI. The DNA for the CDR3 is TGTGCCAGCAGTGGCCTTCCAGGGGAAAACATTCAGTACTTC. Translating it yields CASSGLPGENIQYF.

The chain employs TRBV5-1 and TRBJ2-7; the D gene is possibly TRBD2 (5 bases). V was cut by 2 bases and J by 3 bases, with 9 bases left in between. Germline V gives CDR1 SGHRS, CDR2 YFSETQ. The CDR3 covers 13 residues. The CDR3 protein is CASSFGGFYEQYF. Written as DNA, the CDR3 is TGCGCCAGCAGCTTTGGAGGCTTCTACGAGCAGTACTTC. The complete variable domain, with remaining parts taken from reference TRBV5-1 and TRBJ2-7, reads KAGVTQTPRYLIKTRGQQVTLSCSPISGHRSVSWYQQTPGQGLQFLFEYFSETQRNKGNFPGRFSGRQFSNSRSEMNVSTLELGDSALYLCASSFGGFYEQYFGPGTRLTVT.

The V gene is TRBV9, the J gene TRBJ1-2, with 7 bases identical to TRBD1. Germline V CDR1 and CDR2: SGDLS, YYNGEE. V was pared by 3 bases and J by 6 bases, with 2 bases of the junction left unmatched. The CDR3 consists of 12 residues. In nucleotides, the CDR3 is TGTGCCAGCAGCGGCACAGGGGATGGCTACACCTTC. Protein: CASSGTGDGYTF. Full variable domain (outside the CDR3, taken from reference TRBV9 and TRBJ1-2): DSGVTQTPKHLITATGQRVTLRCSPRSGDLSVYWYQQSLDQGLQFLIQYYNGEERAKGNILERFSAQQFPDLHSELNLSSLELGDSALYFCASSGTGDGYTFGSGTRLTVV.

This rearrangement joins TRBV7-8 to TRBJ2-3, with D maybe TRBD2 (5 bases). The germline V and J ends were trimmed by 5 bases and 3 bases, with 18 bases remaining between them. The CDR3 totals 16 residues. The germline V gene encodes CDR1 SGHVS and CDR2 FQNEAQ. CDR3 DNA: TGTGCCAGCAGCCCTAGGACTGGGTCTTTAACAGATACGCAGTATTTT. As protein: CASSPRTGSLTDTQYF.

The chain combines TRBV6-5 with TRBJ1-6, with no clear D. The CDR3 extends over 14 amino acids. Trimming removed 0 bases from V and 8 bases from J, with 8 bases in between. The V gene's germline CDR1 is MNHEY and CDR2 SVGAGI. In DNA, the CDR3 is TGTGCCAGCAGTTACTCCGCCCCAGATTCACCCCTCCACTTT. This gives the protein CASSYSAPDSPLHF.

The chain is built from TRBV13 and TRBJ1-4; no clear D. CDR3 length: 13 residues. Per germline, CDR1 PRHDT and CDR2 FYEKMQ (reference sequence). V lost 2 bases and J 6 bases, leaving 7 bases between the germline ends. The CDR3 bases are TGTGCCAGCAGCTTATTAGCGGATGAAAAACTGTTTTTT. It is translated as CASSLLADEKLFF.

A word on this clone: Other DNA sequences in the same sample also yield this CDR3. The gene calls are TRBV27 and TRBJ2-1, with D hard to call. This CDR3 has 15 residues. Trimming cost V 3 bases and J 0 bases, with 9 bases left between them. Germline assignment: CDR1 MNHEY and CDR2 SMNVEV (reference sequence). As DNA, the CDR3 is TGTGCCAGCAGTTTGGGCGGAAACTCCTACAATGAGCAGTTCTTC. This gives the protein CASSLGGNSYNEQFF.

This clone was observed a handful of times. The chain combines TRBV25-1 with TRBJ1-6; D gene uncertain. The CDR3 sequence is 13 residues long. Trimming cost V 4 bases and J 5 bases, with 6 bases left between them. The germline V gene encodes CDR1 MGHDK and CDR2 SYGVNS. The chain's CDR3 is CASSALHNSPLHF. CDR3 nucleotide sequence: TGTGCCAGCAGTGCCCTCCATAATTCACCCCTCCACTTT. Complete variable domain (other parts from reference TRBV25-1 and TRBJ1-6): EADIYQTPRYLVIGTGKKITLECSQTMGHDKMYWYQQDPGMELHLIHYSYGVNSTEKGDLSSESTVSRIRTEHFPLTLESARPSHTSQYLCASSALHNSPLHFGNGTRLTVT.

The CDR3 loop is CSVGGAEVKQYF. The CDR3 DNA is TGCAGCGTTGGGGGTGCCGAGGTTAAGCAGTACTTC. The V gene is TRBV29-1, the J gene TRBJ2-7; D call uncertain. The germline V and J ends were trimmed by 4 bases and 8 bases, with 15 bases remaining between them. Germline V lookup: CDR1 SQVTM, CDR2 ANQGSEA. The CDR3 is made up of 12 amino acids.

This clone was seen a few times. The rearrangement uses TRBV11-2 and TRBJ2-7; 9 bases match TRBD1. V shed 8 bases, J shed 5 bases, and the junction held 7 bases outside the gene matches. The CDR3 has 13 amino acids. Germline CDR1 and CDR2: SGHAT and FQNNGV. The CDR3 DNA is TGTGCCAGCGCCGGGACAGGGCTAGACGAGCAGTACTTC. Translation gives CASAGTGLDEQYF.

The chain carries TRBV4-1 and TRBJ2-3; D not certain. Trimming stripped 4 bases from V and 0 bases from J, with 11 bases between. The length of the CDR3 is 15 residues. CDR1 and CDR2 from the germline V gene are MGHRA and YSYEKL. CDR3 residues: CASSPRQASTDTQYF. CDR3 in DNA: TGCGCCAGCAGCCCGCGACAAGCAAGCACAGATACGCAGTATTTT.

CDR3 residues: CASSQDLNTEAFF. The CDR3 coding sequence is TGCGCCAGCAGCCAAGATCTGAACACTGAAGCTTTCTTT. The V call is TRBV4-1, the J call TRBJ1-1; no firm D call. Germline loops: CDR1 MGHRA, CDR2 YSYEKL. The CDR3 length is 13 residues. The V and J ends lost 0 bases and 0 bases respectively, with 2 bases between them.

The chain employs TRBV5-6 and TRBJ1-1; D might be TRBD1 (5 bases). CDR3 length equals 14 residues. CDR1 is SGHDT, CDR2 YYEEEE, per germline. The V and J ends lost 7 bases and 1 base respectively, with 14 bases between them. CDR3: CASGPEGPNTEAFF. DNA of the CDR3: TGTGCCAGCGGGCCTGAGGGGCCGAACACTGAAGCTTTCTTT.

This clone was picked up a small number of times. The rearrangement uses TRBV27 and TRBJ1-2; 9 positions agree with TRBD1. The CDR3 covers 15 residues. Germline assignment: CDR1 MNHEY and CDR2 SMNVEV (reference sequence). The V gene end was trimmed by 3 bases and the J gene end by 4 bases; junction bases not matched to a gene: 6. CDR3 coding DNA: TGTGCCAGCAGTTTGACAGGGGGATGGGGCTATGGCTACACCTTC. It specifies CASSLTGGWGYGYTF.

J is TRBJ2-1 and V is TRBV15; D gene ambiguous. CDR3 length: 17 amino acids. Trimming pared 1 base from V and 0 bases from J, leaving 13 bases between. The germline gives CDR1 LNHNV, CDR2 YYDKDF (reference sequence). This CDR3 reads CATSRGKGMSSYNEQFF. The CDR3 DNA sequence: TGTGCCACCAGCAGAGGAAAGGGTATGAGCTCCTACAATGAGCAGTTCTTC.

The table lists this clone with a few counts. CDR3 amino acids: CSVEEGTSEQYF. CDR3 sequence (DNA): TGCAGCGTTGAAGAGGGGACAAGCGAGCAGTACTTC. The rearrangement joins TRBV29-1 to TRBJ2-7, with D possibly TRBD1 on 6 matching bases. Germline V CDR1 and CDR2: SQVTM, ANQGSEA. The CDR3 is 12 amino acids. V lost 0 bases and J lost 6, with 9 bases in between.

The chain recombines TRBV4-2 with TRBJ2-7; D is perhaps TRBD1 or TRBD2 (5 bases each). The CDR3 runs to 14 residues. Deletions cut 2 bases from V and 0 bases from J, with 8 bases between. Germline V gene sequence: CDR1 LGHNA, CDR2 YNFKEQ. This chain's CDR3 is CASSQWGSSYEQYF. The CDR3 DNA sequence: TGTGCCAGCAGCCAATGGGGGAGCTCCTACGAGCAGTACTTC.

The gene calls are TRBV19 and TRBJ2-1; 9 bases line up with TRBD1. With 5 bases clipped from V and 3 bases from J, the junction kept 5 bases outside the gene matches. Germline loops: CDR1 LNHDA, CDR2 SQIVND (reference sequence). The length of the CDR3 is 15 residues. CDR3: CASSPQTGGYNEQFF. The CDR3 region has the DNA TGTGCCAGTAGTCCCCAGACAGGGGGCTACAATGAGCAGTTCTTC.

This chain connects TRBV27 to TRBJ2-7; the D is unclear. The CDR3 extends over 13 amino acids. Trimming took off 11 bases at V and 1 base at J, with 15 bases between the two ends. Germline-derived CDR1 and CDR2 are MNHEY and SMNVEV (reference sequence). The CDR3 nucleotides read TGTGCCCGCCGTCCGGGCGGATCCTACGAGCAGTACTTC. This encodes CARRPGGSYEQYF.

The chain uses TRBV5-6 and TRBJ2-5; D is ambiguous. V lost 2 bases to trimming and J lost 0 bases, with 8 bases between them. The CDR3 is 14 residues long. CDR1 and CDR2 (germline): SGHDT, YYEEEE. The CDR3 reads CASSFPRYQETQYF. DNA of the CDR3: TGTGCCAGCAGCTTTCCCCGGTACCAAGAGACCCAGTACTTC.

V is TRBV7-8 and J is TRBJ2-1; D remains ambiguous. CDR1 and CDR2 (germline): SGHVS, FQNEAQ. The germline V and J ends were trimmed by 4 bases and 9 bases, with 16 bases remaining between them. There are 14 residues in the CDR3. CDR3 nucleotide sequence: TGTGCCAGCAGCTCCCCCCACTCAGTTGGTGAGCAGTTCTTC. It is translated as CASSSPHSVGEQFF.

This clone showed up just a few times. Here the CDR3 DNA reads TGTGCCATCAGTGAGATAGGCAATGAGCAGTTCTTC. It specifies CAISEIGNEQFF. The V gene is TRBV10-3, the J gene TRBJ2-1; D is unresolved. Germline CDR1 ENHRY, CDR2 SYGVKD. Trimming pared 2 bases from V and 6 bases from J, leaving 5 bases between. This CDR3 has 12 residues.